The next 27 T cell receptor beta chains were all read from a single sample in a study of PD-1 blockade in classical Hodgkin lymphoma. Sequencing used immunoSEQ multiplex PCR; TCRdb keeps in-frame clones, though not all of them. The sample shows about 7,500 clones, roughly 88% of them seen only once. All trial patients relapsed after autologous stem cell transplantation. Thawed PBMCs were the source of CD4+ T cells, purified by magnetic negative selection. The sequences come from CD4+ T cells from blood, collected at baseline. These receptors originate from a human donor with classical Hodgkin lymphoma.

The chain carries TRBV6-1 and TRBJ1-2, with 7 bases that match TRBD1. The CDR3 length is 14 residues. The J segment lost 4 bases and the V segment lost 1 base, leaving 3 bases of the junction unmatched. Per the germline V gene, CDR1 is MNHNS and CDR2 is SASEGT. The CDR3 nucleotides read TGTGCCAGCAGTGAAGGGGACAGCCTCTATGGCTACACCTTC. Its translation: CASSEGDSLYGYTF.

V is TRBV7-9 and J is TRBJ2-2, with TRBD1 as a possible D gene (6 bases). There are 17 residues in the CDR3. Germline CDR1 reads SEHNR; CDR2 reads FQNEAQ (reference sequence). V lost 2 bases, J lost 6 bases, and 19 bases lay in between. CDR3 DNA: TGTGCCAGCAGCTTAAGATCGGGTCGCAGGGGCGCCGGGGAGCTGTTTTTT. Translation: CASSLRSGRRGAGELFF.

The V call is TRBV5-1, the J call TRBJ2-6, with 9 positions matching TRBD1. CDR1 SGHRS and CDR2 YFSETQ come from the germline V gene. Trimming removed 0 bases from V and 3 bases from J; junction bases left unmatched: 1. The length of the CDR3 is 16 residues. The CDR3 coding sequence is TGCGCCAGCAGCTTGGGACAGGGGGATGGGGCCAACGTCCTGACTTTC. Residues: CASSLGQGDGANVLTF.

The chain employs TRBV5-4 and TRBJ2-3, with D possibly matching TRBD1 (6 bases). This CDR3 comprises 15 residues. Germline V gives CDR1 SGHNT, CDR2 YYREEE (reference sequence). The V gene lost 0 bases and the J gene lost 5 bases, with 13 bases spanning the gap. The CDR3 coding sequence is TGTGCCAGCAGCTTGGACCAGGGGAGAGGAGATACGCAGTATTTT. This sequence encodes CASSLDQGRGDTQYF.

The CDR3: CASSPSGGNYGYTF. The CDR3, as DNA: TGTGCCAGCAGCCCGAGCGGGGGCAACTATGGCTACACCTTC. This chain connects TRBV7-9 to TRBJ1-2, with a possible D match to TRBD1 (6 bases). The germline gives CDR1 SEHNR, CDR2 FQNEAQ (reference sequence). The CDR3 runs to 14 residues. Trimming shortened V by 5 bases and J by 2 bases, and 12 bases separated the two germline ends.

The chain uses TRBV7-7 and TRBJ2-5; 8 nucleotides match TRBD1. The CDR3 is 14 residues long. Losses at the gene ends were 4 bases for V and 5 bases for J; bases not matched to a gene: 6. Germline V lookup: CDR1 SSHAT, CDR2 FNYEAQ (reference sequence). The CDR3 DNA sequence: TGTGCCAGCAGCTCCCAGAACAGGGGGGAGACCCAGTACTTC. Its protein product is CASSSQNRGETQYF.

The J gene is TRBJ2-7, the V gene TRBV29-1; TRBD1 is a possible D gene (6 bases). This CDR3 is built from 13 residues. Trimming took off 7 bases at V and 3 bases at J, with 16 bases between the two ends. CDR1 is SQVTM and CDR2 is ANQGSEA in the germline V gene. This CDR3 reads CSAARTVGYEQYF. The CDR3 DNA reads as TGCAGCGCCGCCCGGACAGTAGGCTACGAGCAGTACTTC.

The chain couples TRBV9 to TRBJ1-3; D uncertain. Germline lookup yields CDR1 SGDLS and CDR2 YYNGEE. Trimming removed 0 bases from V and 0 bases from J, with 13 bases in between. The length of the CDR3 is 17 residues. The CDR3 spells CASSVELWADSGNTIYF. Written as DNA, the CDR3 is TGTGCCAGCAGCGTAGAACTCTGGGCGGACTCTGGAAACACCATATATTTT.

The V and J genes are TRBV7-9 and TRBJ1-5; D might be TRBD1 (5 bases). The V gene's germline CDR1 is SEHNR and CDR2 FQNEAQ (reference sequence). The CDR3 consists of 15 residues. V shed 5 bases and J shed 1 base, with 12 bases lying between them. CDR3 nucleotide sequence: TGTGCCAGCAGCCCGAGTGGGGCGAGCAATCAGCCCCAGCATTTT. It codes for CASSPSGASNQPQHF.

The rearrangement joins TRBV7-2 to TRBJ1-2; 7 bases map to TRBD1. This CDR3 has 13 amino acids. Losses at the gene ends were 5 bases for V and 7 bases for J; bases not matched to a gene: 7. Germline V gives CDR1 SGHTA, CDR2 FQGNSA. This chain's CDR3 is CASSIDRESGYTF. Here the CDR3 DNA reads TGTGCCAGCAGCATCGACAGGGAAAGTGGCTACACCTTC.

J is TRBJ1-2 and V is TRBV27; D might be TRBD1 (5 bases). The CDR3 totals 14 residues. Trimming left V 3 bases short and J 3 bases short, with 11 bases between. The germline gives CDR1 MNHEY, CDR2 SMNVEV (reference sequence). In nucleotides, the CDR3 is TGTGCCAGCAGTTTTGGGAGGGGTGACTATGGCTACACCTTC. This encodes CASSFGRGDYGYTF.

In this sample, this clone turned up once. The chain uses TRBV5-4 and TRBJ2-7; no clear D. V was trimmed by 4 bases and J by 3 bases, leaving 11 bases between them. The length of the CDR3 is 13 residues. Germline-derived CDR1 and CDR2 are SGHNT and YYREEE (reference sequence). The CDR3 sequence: CASSLPGFYEQYF. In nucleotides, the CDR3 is TGTGCCAGCAGCCTTCCGGGCTTCTACGAGCAGTACTTC. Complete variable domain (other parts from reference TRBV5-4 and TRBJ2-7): ETGVTQSPTHLIKTRGQQVTLRCSSQSGHNTVSWYQQALGQGPQFIFQYYREEENGRGNFPPRFSGLQFPNYSSELNVNALELDDSALYLCASSLPGFYEQYFGPGTRLTVT.

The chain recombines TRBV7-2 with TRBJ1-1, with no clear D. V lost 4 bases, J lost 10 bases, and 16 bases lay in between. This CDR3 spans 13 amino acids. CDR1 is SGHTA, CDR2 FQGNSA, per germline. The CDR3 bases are TGTGCCAGCAGCTCCCGAGCGGGTCCTGGAGCTTTCTTT. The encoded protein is CASSSRAGPGAFF.

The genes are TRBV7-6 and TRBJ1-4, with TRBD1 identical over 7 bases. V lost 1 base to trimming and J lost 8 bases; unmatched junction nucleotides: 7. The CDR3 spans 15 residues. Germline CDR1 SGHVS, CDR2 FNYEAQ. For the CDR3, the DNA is TGTGCCAGCAGCTTAGGTCCGCAGGGGGGCGAAAAACTGTTTTTT. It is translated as CASSLGPQGGEKLFF.

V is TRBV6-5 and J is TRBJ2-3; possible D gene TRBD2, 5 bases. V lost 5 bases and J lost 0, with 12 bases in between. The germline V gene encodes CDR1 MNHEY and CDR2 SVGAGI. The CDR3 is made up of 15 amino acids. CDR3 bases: TGTGCCAGCAGTGTGACCGGGGTGAGCACAGATACGCAGTATTTT. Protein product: CASSVTGVSTDTQYF.

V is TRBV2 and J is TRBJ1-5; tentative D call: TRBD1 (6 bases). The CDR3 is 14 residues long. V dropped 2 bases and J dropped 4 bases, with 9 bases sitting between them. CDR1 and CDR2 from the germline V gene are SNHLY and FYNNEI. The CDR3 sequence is CASSERTENQPQHF. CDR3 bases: TGTGCCAGCAGTGAACGGACAGAAAATCAGCCCCAGCATTTT.

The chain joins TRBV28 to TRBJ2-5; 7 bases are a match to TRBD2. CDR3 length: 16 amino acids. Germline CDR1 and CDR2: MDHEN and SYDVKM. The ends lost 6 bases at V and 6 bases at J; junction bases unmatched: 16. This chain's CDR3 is CASRAPGLSRKQTQYF. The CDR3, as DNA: TGTGCCAGCAGGGCCCCGGGACTATCGAGGAAGCAGACCCAGTACTTC.

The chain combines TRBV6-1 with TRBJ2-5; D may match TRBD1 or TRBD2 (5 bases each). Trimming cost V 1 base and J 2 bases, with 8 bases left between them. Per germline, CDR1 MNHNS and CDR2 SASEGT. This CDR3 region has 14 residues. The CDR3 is CASSEGGWQETQYF. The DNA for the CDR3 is TGTGCCAGCAGTGAAGGGGGGTGGCAAGAGACCCAGTACTTC.

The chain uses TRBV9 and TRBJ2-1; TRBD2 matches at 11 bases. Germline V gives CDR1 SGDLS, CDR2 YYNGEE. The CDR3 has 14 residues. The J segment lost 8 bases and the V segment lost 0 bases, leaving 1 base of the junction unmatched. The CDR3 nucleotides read TGTGCCAGCAGCGTAGAACTAGCGGGGGATGAGCAGTTCTTC. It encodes CASSVELAGDEQFF.

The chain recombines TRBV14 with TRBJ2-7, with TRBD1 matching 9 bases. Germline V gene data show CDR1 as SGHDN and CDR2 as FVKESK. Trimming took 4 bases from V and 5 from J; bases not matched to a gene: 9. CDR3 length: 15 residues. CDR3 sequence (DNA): TGTGCCAGCAGCCGCTGGGACAGGGAGTGGGACGAGCAGTACTTC. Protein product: CASSRWDREWDEQYF.

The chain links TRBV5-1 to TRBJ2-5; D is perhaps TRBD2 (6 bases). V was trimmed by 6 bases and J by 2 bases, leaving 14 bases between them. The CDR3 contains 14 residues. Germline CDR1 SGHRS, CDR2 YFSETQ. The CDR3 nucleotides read TGCGCCAGCAAATTAGCGGCCACACAAGAGACCCAGTACTTC. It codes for CASKLAATQETQYF.

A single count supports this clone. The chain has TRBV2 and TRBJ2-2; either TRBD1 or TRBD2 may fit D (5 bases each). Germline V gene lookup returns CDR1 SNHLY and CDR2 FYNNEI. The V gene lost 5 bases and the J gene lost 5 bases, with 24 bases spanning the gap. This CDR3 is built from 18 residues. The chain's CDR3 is CASSYLPTYGTGTGELFF. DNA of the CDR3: TGTGCCAGCAGTTATCTTCCCACTTACGGGACGGGAACCGGGGAGCTGTTTTTT.

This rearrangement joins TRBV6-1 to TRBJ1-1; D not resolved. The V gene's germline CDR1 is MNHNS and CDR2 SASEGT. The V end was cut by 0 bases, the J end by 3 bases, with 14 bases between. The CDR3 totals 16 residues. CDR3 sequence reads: CASSEADPVKDTEAFF. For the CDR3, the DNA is TGTGCCAGCAGTGAAGCGGACCCGGTCAAGGACACTGAAGCTTTCTTT.

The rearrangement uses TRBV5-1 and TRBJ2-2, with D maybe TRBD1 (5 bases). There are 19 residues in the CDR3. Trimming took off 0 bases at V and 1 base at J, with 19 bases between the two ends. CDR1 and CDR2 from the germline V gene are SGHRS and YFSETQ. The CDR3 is CASSLAYSRTLKNTGELFF. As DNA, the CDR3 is TGCGCCAGCAGCTTGGCCTACAGTAGGACACTCAAGAACACCGGGGAGCTGTTTTTT.

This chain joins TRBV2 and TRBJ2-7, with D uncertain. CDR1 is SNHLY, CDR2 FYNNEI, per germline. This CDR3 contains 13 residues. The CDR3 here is CAGAAGLAYEQYF. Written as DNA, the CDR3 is TGTGCTGGCGCGGCAGGTTTAGCCTACGAGCAGTACTTC.

As DNA, the CDR3 is TGCGCCAGCAGTGAGGAGGCAGGTCAAGTGGATACGCAGTATTTT. It is translated as CASSEEAGQVDTQYF. The chain recombines TRBV10-1 with TRBJ2-3; the D is unclear. Looked up from germline, CDR1 is WNHNN and CDR2 is SYGVQD (reference sequence). V was cut by 2 bases and J by 6 bases, with 15 bases left in between. CDR3 length: 15 amino acids.

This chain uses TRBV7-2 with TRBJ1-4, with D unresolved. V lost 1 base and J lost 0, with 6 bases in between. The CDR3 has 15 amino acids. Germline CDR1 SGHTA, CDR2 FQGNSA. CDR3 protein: CASSLVATTNEKLFF. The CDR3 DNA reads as TGTGCCAGCAGCTTAGTGGCTACAACTAATGAAAAACTGTTTTTT.